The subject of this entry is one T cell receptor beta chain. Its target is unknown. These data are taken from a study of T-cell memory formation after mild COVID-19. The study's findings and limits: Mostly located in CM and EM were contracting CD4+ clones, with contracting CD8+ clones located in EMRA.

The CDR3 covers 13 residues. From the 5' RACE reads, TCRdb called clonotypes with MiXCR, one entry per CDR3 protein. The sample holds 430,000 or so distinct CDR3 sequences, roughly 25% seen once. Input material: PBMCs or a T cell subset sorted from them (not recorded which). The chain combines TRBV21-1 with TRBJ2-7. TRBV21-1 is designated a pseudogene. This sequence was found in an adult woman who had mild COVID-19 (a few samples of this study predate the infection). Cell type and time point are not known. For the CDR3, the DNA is TGTGCCAGCAGCAAAGCATCAGGATCCGAGCAGTACTTC. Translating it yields CASSKASGSEQYF.